These T cell receptor beta chains were read from a single sample in a study of shared clonotypes between healthy human individuals. Sequencing was performed with immunoSEQ multiplex PCR; in TCRdb, only in-frame clones are kept and a portion is missing. This table has 1.5 million to 2.5 million clones, about 95% appearing once. The sequenced sample was naive CD8+ T cells sorted from blood. These receptors were taken from a man aged 18-30 years in good health. The CDR3 runs from the conserved cysteine through the conserved F or W. The D gene is left open where the match is weak.

>TRBV5-8|16|TRBJ1-2|-
TGTGCCAGCAACCTCAAAAACAGCTTAACTAACTATGGCTACACCTTC
CASNLKNSLTNYGYTF
>TRBV30|13|TRBJ1-2|-
TGTGCCTGGAGTGAAACAGGGTTCGATGGCTACACCTTC
CAWSETGFDGYTF
>TRBV4-1|12|TRBJ2-2|-
TGCGCCAGCAGCATCCACGCCGGGGAGCTGTTTTTT
CASSIHAGELFF
>TRBV30|13|TRBJ2-5|-
TGTGCCTGGAGTGTAGGGGGGGGCGAGACCCAGTACTTC
CAWSVGGGETQYF
>TRBV2|12|TRBJ1-1|-
TGTGCCAGCAGAGCTACAGGGTCAGAAGCTTTCTTT
CASRATGSEAFF
>TRBV7-2|15|TRBJ1-2|TRBD1
TGTGCCAGCAGCTCCGGGACAGGGCCCAGCTATGGCTACACCTTC
CASSSGTGPSYGYTF
>TRBV9|16|TRBJ2-3|-
TGTGCCAGCAGCGCGTCTCGAGAGGATAGCACAGATACGCAGTATTTT
CASSASREDSTDTQYF
>TRBV13|14|TRBJ2-7|TRBD1
TGTGCCAGCAGCCCCCCGGGACAGAGCTACGAGCAGTACTTC
CASSPPGQSYEQYF
>TRBV6-1|15|TRBJ2-3|-
TGTGCCAGCAGTGAAGGGCAGACCTCCACAGATACGCAGTATTTT
CASSEGQTSTDTQYF
>TRBV9|15|TRBJ1-2|TRBD1
TGTGCCAGCAGCCCCGGACAGGCTTCTAACTATGGCTACACCTTC
CASSPGQASNYGYTF
>TRBV5-4|13|TRBJ1-1|-
TGTGCCAGCAGTGGTGGGGGAACGTCTGAAGCTTTCTTT
CASSGGGTSEAFF
>TRBV9|13|TRBJ1-2|-
TGTGCCAGCAGCATCAGACAGCTGGATGGCTACACCTTC
CASSIRQLDGYTF
>TRBV2|15|TRBJ2-7|TRBD1
TGTGCCAGCCTATTACCGGGACAGGGGCTCTACGAGCAGTACTTC
CASLLPGQGLYEQYF
>TRBV9|15|TRBJ1-4|-
TGTGCCAGCAGCGTAGAGTGGATCCCTAATGAAAAACTGTTTTTT
CASSVEWIPNEKLFF